This T cell receptor (beta chain) was observed in a study of regulatory T cells in long-lasting Graves disease. Time point reported: newly diagnosed GD, antithyroid drugs for less than 3 months. PBMC-extracted RNA yielded the TCR library. On this clonotype itself: Possible read error: a much larger clone is one base away.

The TCR beta library used iRepertoire HTBI primers with Arm-PCR amplification of CDR3. TCRdb analysed the multiplex PCR reads with MiXCR anew, one entry per CDR3 protein. The sample shows around 360,000 distinct CDR3 sequences, about 16% of them seen only once. Losses at the gene ends were 1 base for V and 2 bases for J; bases not matched to a gene: 2. CDR1 and CDR2 from the germline V gene are SGHTA and FQGNSA. The CDR3 length is 16 residues. A further study also used this sample, focusing on T cells in Graves' hyperthyroidism and ophthalmopathy.

The chain is built from TRBV7-2 and TRBJ2-2, with 9 bases identical to TRBD1. This TCR was sampled from a woman aged 18-29 years with Graves disease. The sequencing here drew on peripheral blood mononuclear cells (PBMCs), taken at new diagnosis, from a patient treated with antithyroid drugs. The CDR3 is CASSLVQGANTGELFF. As DNA, the CDR3 is TGTGCCAGCAGCTTAGTACAGGGGGCAAACACCGGGGAGCTGTTTTTT.